This paragraph covers one TCR beta chain sequence. No antigen is known for it. The germline V gene encodes CDR1 ENHRY and CDR2 SYGVKD. CDR3 length: 17 residues. Deletions cut 3 bases from V and 3 bases from J, with 17 bases between. The sample belongs to a study of shared clonotypes between healthy human individuals. Only in-frame clones appear in the TCRdb table, and some are missing; sequencing was by immunoSEQ multiplex PCR. The sample lists around 2,000,000 clones, about 95% occurring once. Findings of the study overall: Despite large depth, sorted-subset datasets appeared incompletely sequenced.

CD8 cells regarded as naive lacked CD45RO, were positively chosen for CCR7, and omitted terminally differentiated effector memory CD45RA+ cells. This sequence was found in a young man in good health. The V call is TRBV10-3, the J call TRBJ2-2; a weak D match, TRBD2 (6 bases). Sequenced sample: naive CD8+ T cells sorted from blood. The CDR3 sequence is CAISEDGTPTYTGELFF. The CDR3 nucleotides are TGTGCCATCAGTGAAGACGGGACTCCTACCTACACCGGGGAGCTGTTTTTT.